The present T cell receptor (beta chain) was sequenced within a study of cytomegalovirus exposure and HLA in healthy donors. Study observations and caveats: The authors later found HLA-associated TCR beta chains more clonally expanded than equally common others.

PCR employed 60 Vbeta and 13 Jbeta primers. Authors' methods: Later work found around 80 million unique TCR beta chains, with around 10 million shared. The repertoire was sequenced with immunoSEQ multiplex PCR; TCRdb's copy has only in-frame clones and lacks some. D and trimming come from the DNA, and the V and J calls and clone size come from that table. This sample carries approximately 100,000 clones, 70% to 85% of them seen once, and the ten largest clones take 0.79%. A remark on this clone: Its matching antigen is unknown.

Germline values: CDR1 SEHNR, CDR2 FQNEAQ (reference sequence). The CDR3 has 13 residues. J was trimmed by 4 bases and V by 5 bases; bases with no gene match: 3. The specimen was PBMCs. The V and J genes are TRBV7-9 and TRBJ2-5, with 8 bases matching TRBD2. This sequence was found in a boy aged 5-17 years in good health and CMV-seronegative. For the CDR3, the DNA is TGTGCCAGCAGCACTCTAGCGGGAGAGACCCAGTACTTC. Encoded protein: CASSTLAGETQYF.